One T cell receptor (beta chain) is described in this entry. The method was immunoSEQ multiplex PCR; TCRdb's version includes in-frame clones alone and lacks a portion of them. Of around 63,000 clones detected, about 90% appear once; the ten largest clones hold about 1.6%. This sample is part of a study of T cell changes during pregnancy in multiple sclerosis. The V end was cut by 0 bases, the J end by 4 bases, with 7 bases between. Germline CDR1 is SGDLS and CDR2 is YYNGEE. The CDR3 extends over 14 amino acids. The sample here was peripheral blood, taken after pregnancy. The chain has TRBV9 and TRBJ2-2; D gene uncertain. The source of this sequence is a female donor with multiple sclerosis, enrolled in a pregnancy study. CDR3 amino acids: CASSVGAFTGELFF. The CDR3 DNA follows: TGTGCCAGCAGCGTAGGGGCCTTCACCGGGGAGCTGTTTTTT. Based on the CDR3 plus reference TRBV9 and TRBJ2-2, the full variable domain is DSGVTQTPKHLITATGQRVTLRCSPRSGDLSVYWYQQSLDQGLQFLIQYYNGEERAKGNILERFSAQQFPDLHSELNLSSLELGDSALYFCASSVGAFTGELFFGEGSRLTVL.